This T cell receptor beta chain was obtained from a study of T cells in tuberculosis. Study-wide context: T cells were selected with CD1B tetramers loaded with glucose monomycolate. Study-level findings and limits: The TCR-beta difference was not significant; alpha differences partly reflected length. Samples were chosen by availability of cryopreserved specimens.

The method was immunoSEQ multiplex PCR; TCRdb's version includes in-frame clones alone and lacks a portion of them. The repertoire has about 43,000 clones, approximately 94% of them found once; the top ten carry about 2%. For this clone: What it binds is unknown.

Tuberculin skin test and IGRA determined adolescents' latent tuberculosis status at entry. The sample comprised PBMCs. The sequence came from a donor aged 10 to 29 with latent tuberculosis or without tuberculosis infection. Some clones in this sample may be carry-over from other donors' samples.

The CDR3 sequence is CASSWPLREEVDTQYF. The CDR3 nucleotides read TGTGCCAGCAGTTGGCCCTTGCGGGAGGAGGTGGATACGCAGTATTTT. This chain joins TRBV28 and TRBJ2-3, with 8 bases identical to TRBD2. Losses at the gene ends were 4 bases for V and 6 bases for J; bases not matched to a gene: 12. The CDR3 contains 16 residues. The germline V gene encodes CDR1 MDHEN and CDR2 SYDVKM.